There are many counts of the clone carrying this T cell receptor beta chain. The antigen remains undetermined. The J segment lost 0 bases and the V segment lost 4 bases, leaving 12 bases of the junction unmatched. The CDR3 runs to 17 residues. CDR1 and CDR2 (germline): DFQATT, SNEGSKA (reference sequence). Addition of a universal primer site occurred through template switching, and cDNA carried unique molecular identifiers. Using its own MiXCR run on the 5' RACE reads, TCRdb lists one record per CDR3 protein. The sample shows around 140,000 distinct CDR3 sequences, around 3.6% of them seen only once. Only healthy Caucasians were enrolled as donors. This sample was included in a study of identical twins. Overall study findings and caveats: Without tracking the same donors, conclusions rested on cross-sectional statistical analysis. While abundant cord blood beta clonotypes carried fewer insertions, memory repertoires showed no such pattern.

The sequencing sample was made of memory T cells sorted from blood. The TCR was taken from a man in his late teens or twenties in good health. V is TRBV20-1 and J is TRBJ2-3; 8 bases fit TRBD2. The CDR3 DNA follows: TGCAGTGCTACCCCGGGACTAGTGGGTTCTAGCACAGATACGCAGTATTTT. Translating gives CSATPGLVGSSTDTQYF.